Below, 11 T cell receptor beta chains from the same sample are listed, as sequenced in a study of cytomegalovirus exposure and HLA in healthy donors. The PCR employed 60 Vbeta primers together with 13 Jbeta primers. Some clones are missing from TCRdb's copy, which holds only in-frame ones; the method was immunoSEQ multiplex PCR. The data contain more than 90,000 clones, roughly 75% of them seen just once; the ten biggest clones take up around 0.74%. The sequenced sample consisted of PBMCs. These receptor sequences come from a woman aged 55-69 years in good health and CMV-seronegative.

This clone has more than one count but fewer than ten. The rearrangement uses TRBV5-1 and TRBJ2-6, with 8 nucleotides matching TRBD2. The length of the CDR3 is 17 residues. V shed 5 bases, J shed 0 bases, and the junction held 7 bases outside the gene matches. Germline V CDR1 and CDR2: SGHRS, YFSETQ. The CDR3 sequence: CASRKTSASSGANVLTF. The CDR3 region has the DNA TGCGCCAGCAGAAAGACTAGCGCTAGCTCTGGGGCCAACGTCCTGACTTTC.

The rearrangement joins TRBV6-1 to TRBJ2-1, with 8 bases aligning to TRBD2. Trimming removed 1 base from V and 2 bases from J; junction bases left unmatched: 4. The CDR3 extends over 16 amino acids. Germline values: CDR1 MNHNS, CDR2 SASEGT. The DNA for the CDR3 is TGTGCCAGCAGTGAAGGAGGAGCGGGGGCCTACAATGAGCAGTTCTTC. Translating it yields CASSEGGAGAYNEQFF.

V gene TRBV19 combines with J gene TRBJ1-5, with 9 bases that match TRBD1. Germline CDR1 is LNHDA and CDR2 is SQIVND (reference sequence). V shed 1 base, J shed 0 bases, and the junction held 4 bases outside the gene matches. This CDR3 spans 17 amino acids. In nucleotides, the CDR3 is TGTGCCAGTAGTATAGTGTACAGGGGGCTTAGCAATCAGCCCCAGCATTTT. Amino acid sequence: CASSIVYRGLSNQPQHF.

This chain connects TRBV7-9 to TRBJ2-5; 12 bases line up with TRBD2. With 2 bases clipped from V and 5 bases from J, the junction kept 0 bases outside the gene matches. This CDR3 is 14 amino acids long. The germline gives CDR1 SEHNR, CDR2 FQNEAQ (reference sequence). The CDR3 loop is CASSLLAGGETQYF. The CDR3, as DNA: TGTGCCAGCAGCTTACTAGCGGGGGGGGAGACCCAGTACTTC.

This clone turned up a few times. The CDR3 loop is CASSPGQGRGYGYTF. CDR3 nucleotide sequence: TGTGCCAGCAGCCCCGGACAGGGGAGGGGTTATGGCTACACCTTC. The chain uses TRBV11-2 and TRBJ1-2, with 9 nucleotides matching TRBD1. V shed 5 bases, J shed 5 bases, and the junction held 9 bases outside the gene matches. CDR1 and CDR2 from the germline V gene are SGHAT and FQNNGV. The CDR3 sequence is 15 residues long.

There are a few counts of this clone. The chain carries TRBV30 and TRBJ1-1; D is unresolved. V was clipped by 0 bases and J by 1 base, with 9 bases between them. Germline V CDR1 and CDR2: GTSNPN, SVGIG (reference sequence). CDR3 size: 14 residues. CDR3 residues: CAWSVQRANTEAFF. CDR3 nucleotides: TGTGCCTGGAGTGTACAGAGGGCGAACACTGAAGCTTTCTTT.

The chain employs TRBV28 and TRBJ1-4; possible D gene TRBD1, 6 bases. Germline V gene sequence: CDR1 MDHEN, CDR2 SYDVKM. V lost 3 bases and J lost 2, with 7 bases in between. The CDR3 has 14 residues. CDR3 nucleotide sequence: TGTGCCAGCAGTTTCCAGGGGACTAATGAAAAACTGTTTTTT. Protein sequence: CASSFQGTNEKLFF.

This clone was found a few times. The genes are TRBV28 and TRBJ2-7; 8 bases line up with TRBD1. Unmatched junction bases numbered 3, after V lost 5 bases and J lost 0 bases. CDR1 is MDHEN, CDR2 SYDVKM, per germline. The CDR3 covers 14 residues. This chain's CDR3 is CASSPGTGSYEQYF. CDR3 sequence (DNA): TGTGCCAGCAGTCCCGGGACAGGCTCCTACGAGCAGTACTTC.

The chain couples TRBV30 to TRBJ2-1, with 8 bases that match TRBD2. From germline, CDR1 is GTSNPN and CDR2 SVGIG (reference sequence). The CDR3 runs to 15 residues. V gave up 2 bases and J gave up 7 bases; unmatched junction bases: 10. The CDR3 DNA reads TGTGCCTGGAGTACGCAGCGGGAGCCTAAAAATGAGCAGTTCTTC. It is translated as CAWSTQREPKNEQFF. The whole variable domain, remainder taken from reference TRBV30 and TRBJ2-1, is SQTIHQWPATLVQPVGSPLSLECTVEGTSNPNLYWYRQAAGRGLQLLFYSVGIGQISSEVPQNLSASRPQDRQFILSSKKLLLSDSGFYLCAWSTQREPKNEQFFGPGTRLTVL.

This clone was observed a handful of times. The chain joins TRBV7-2 to TRBJ2-7; D perhaps matches TRBD2 (7 bases). Germline V gene lookup returns CDR1 SGHTA and CDR2 FQGNSA. V gave up 5 bases and J gave up 4 bases, with 18 bases separating them. CDR3 length: 15 residues. CDR3 sequence: CASSLGGGGPYEQYF. For the CDR3, the DNA is TGTGCCAGCAGCCTAGGGGGGGGTGGACCTTACGAGCAGTACTTC.

V gene TRBV5-1 combines with J gene TRBJ2-6; weak D call: TRBD1 (6 bases). Trimming took 3 bases from V and 2 from J, leaving 18 bases between them. CDR3 length: 18 amino acids. Germline V gene data show CDR1 as SGHRS and CDR2 as YFSETQ. The CDR3 region is CASSSAGTSSTGANVLTF. CDR3 nucleotides: TGCGCCAGCAGCTCCGCCGGGACATCGAGCACTGGGGCCAACGTCCTGACTTTC. The variable domain in full, completed from reference TRBV5-1 and TRBJ2-6, reads KAGVTQTPRYLIKTRGQQVTLSCSPISGHRSVSWYQQTPGQGLQFLFEYFSETQRNKGNFPGRFSGRQFSNSRSEMNVSTLELGDSALYLCASSSAGTSSTGANVLTFGAGSRLTVL.